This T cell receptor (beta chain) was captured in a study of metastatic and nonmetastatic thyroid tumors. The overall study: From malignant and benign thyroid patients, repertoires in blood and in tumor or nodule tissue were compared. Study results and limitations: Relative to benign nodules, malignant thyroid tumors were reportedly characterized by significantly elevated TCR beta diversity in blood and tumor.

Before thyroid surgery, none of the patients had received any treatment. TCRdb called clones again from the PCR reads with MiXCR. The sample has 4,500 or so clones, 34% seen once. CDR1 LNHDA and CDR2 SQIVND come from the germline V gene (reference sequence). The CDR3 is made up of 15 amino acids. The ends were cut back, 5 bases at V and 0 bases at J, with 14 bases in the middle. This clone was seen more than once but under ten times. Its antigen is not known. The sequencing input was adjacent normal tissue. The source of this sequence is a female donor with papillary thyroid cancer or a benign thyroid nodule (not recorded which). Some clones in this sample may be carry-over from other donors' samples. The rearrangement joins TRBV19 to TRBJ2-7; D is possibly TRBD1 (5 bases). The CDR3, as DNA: TGTGCCAGTAGTCTACTCCCGGACACCTCCTACGAGCAGTACTTC. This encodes CASSLLPDTSYEQYF.